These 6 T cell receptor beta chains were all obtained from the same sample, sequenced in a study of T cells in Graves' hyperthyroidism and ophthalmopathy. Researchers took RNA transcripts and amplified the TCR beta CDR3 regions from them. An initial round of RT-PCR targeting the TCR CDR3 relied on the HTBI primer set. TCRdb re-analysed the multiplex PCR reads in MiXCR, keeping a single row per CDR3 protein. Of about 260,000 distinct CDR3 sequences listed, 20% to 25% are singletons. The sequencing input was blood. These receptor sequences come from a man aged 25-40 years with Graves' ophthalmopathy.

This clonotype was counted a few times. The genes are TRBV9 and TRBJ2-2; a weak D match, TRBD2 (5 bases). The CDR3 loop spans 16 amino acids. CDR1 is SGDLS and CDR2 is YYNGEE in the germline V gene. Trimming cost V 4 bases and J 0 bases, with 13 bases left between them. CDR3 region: CASSPSGSANTGELFF. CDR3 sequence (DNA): TGTGCCAGCAGCCCCTCGGGGTCCGCGAACACCGGGGAGCTGTTTTTT.

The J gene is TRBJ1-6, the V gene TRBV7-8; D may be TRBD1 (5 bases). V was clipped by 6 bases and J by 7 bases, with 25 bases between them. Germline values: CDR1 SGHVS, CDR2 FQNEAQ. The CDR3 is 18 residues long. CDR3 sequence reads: CASRRRGGREKTNSPLHF. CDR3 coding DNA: TGTGCCAGCAGGAGGAGGGGAGGCAGGGAGAAAACAAATTCACCCCTCCACTTT.

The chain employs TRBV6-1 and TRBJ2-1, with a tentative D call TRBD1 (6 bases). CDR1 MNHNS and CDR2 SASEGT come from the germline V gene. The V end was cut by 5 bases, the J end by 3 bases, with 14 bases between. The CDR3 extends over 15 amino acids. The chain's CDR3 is CASSPDRRLYNEQFF. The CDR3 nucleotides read TGTGCCAGCAGTCCAGACAGGCGACTCTACAATGAGCAGTTCTTC.

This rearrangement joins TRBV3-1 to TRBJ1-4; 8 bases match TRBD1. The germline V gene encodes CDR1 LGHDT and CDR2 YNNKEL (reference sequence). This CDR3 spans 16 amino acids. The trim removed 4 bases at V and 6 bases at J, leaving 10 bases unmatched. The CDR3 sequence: CASSRSRQGRYEKLFF. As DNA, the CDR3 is TGTGCCAGCAGCCGCAGCAGACAGGGGAGGTATGAAAAACTGTTTTTT.

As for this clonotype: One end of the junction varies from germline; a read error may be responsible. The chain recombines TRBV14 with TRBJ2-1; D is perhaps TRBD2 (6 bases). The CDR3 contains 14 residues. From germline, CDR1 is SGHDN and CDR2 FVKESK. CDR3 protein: CASTQAGLPTLRFF. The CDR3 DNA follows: TGTGCCAGCACCCAAGCGGGTCTACCCACCTTGCGGTTCTTC.

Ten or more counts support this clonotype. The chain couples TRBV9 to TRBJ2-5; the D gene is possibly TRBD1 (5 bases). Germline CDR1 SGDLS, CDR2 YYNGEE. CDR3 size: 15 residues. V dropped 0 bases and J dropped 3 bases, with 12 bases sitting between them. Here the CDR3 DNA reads TGTGCCAGCAGCGTAGGAATCCAAGGGGAAGAGACCCAGTACTTC. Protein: CASSVGIQGEETQYF.